This record concerns one T cell receptor beta chain sequence. The antigen it recognizes is unknown. No clone much larger than this one lies a single base away; base qualities are absent. V is cut back by 0 bases and J by 3 bases, with 9 bases in the junction unmatched. Its CDR3 holds 17 amino acids, cysteine through phenylalanine. Left in the record is the CDR3 DNA by itself, 51 bases read in frame from the first base. The germline V gene yields MDHEN for CDR1 and SYDVKM for CDR2. This record comes from a study of T cell clonotyping in hematopoietic cell transplantation (dated by TCRdb to 2020 to 2022). About the full investigation: Pretransplant samples from recipients were collected after cytoreduction. In the study, more than 130 blood samples were gathered from roughly 40 consecutive transplant recipients and their related donors. Recruitment of patients ran from late 2015 to early 2017, and follow-up continued until late 2020 or until death.

This specimen's time point label, per the study, means: recipient sample about 28 days before transplant, after cytoreduction. Recipient blood was collected about 28 days before transplant and at days 30, 100 and 180 after transplant. Nuclei Lysis Solution was used to extract genomic DNA from fresh or cryopreserved unfractionated peripheral blood mononuclear cells. The paper's findings and limits, for the study overall: A decrease in recipient TCR diversity was observed after transplant, and a progressive increase in pathologically expanded clonotypes was seen from day 30 to day 180. Overlap with donor repertoires was found for only a small fraction of recipient repertoires, with over 95% found to appear de novo at the given depth. The sample size was limited, and CD4 and CD8 repertoire contributions could not be separated because cells were not sorted. Broader posttransplant TCR repertoire diversity was predicted by donor and pretransplant recipient Inverse Simpson Index values.

TCR beta CDR3 regions were amplified from genomic DNA with the immunoSEQ assay, a bias-controlled multiplex PCR using V- and J-specific primers. A proprietary barcode and Illumina adapter sequences were added to the CDR3 amplicons in a second PCR step. CDR3 libraries were sequenced on an Illumina MiSeq instrument. Under the source paper's analysis protocol: immunoSEQ Analyzer 3.0 was used for export and quality control, with R Bioconductor and Immunarch used for downstream analyses. Repertoire metrics were calculated using only productive rearrangements within the normalized downsampled data set. Pathologically expanded clonotypes were defined as those larger than 5 templates in the normalized cohort. The Inverse Simpson Index was used to measure repertoire diversity. CMV-specificity analyses were carried out on the non-normalized data set to capture all clonotypes. TCRdb's version of the immuneACCESS table is confined to in-frame rearrangements and falls short of the full clone set. An unresolved V gene accounts for under half of the shortfall where checked; the remainder is of unknown origin. V, J and clone size are those of that table, while D and trimming were read from the DNA. This sample holds 25,000 to 35,000 clones; roughly 91% were observed only once. Together, the top ten hold around 2% of the sample.

The source of this sequence is a man aged 50-60 years with acute myeloid leukemia. Some clones in this sample may be carry-over from other donors' samples. The source was peripheral blood mononuclear cells, collected before stem cell transplant. The chain is encoded by TRBV28 joined to TRBJ2-3, and TRBD2 matches 7 of the central bases. The CDR3 region has the sequence CASSLWGGGKRTDTQYF. The nucleotides read TGTGCCAGCAGTTTATGGGGCGGGGGTAAGAGGACAGATACGCAGTATTTT. Here the CDR3 is joined to the reference TRBV28 and TRBJ2-3 genes, and the full variable domain is: DVKVTQSSRYLVKRTGEKVFLECVQDMDHENMFWYRQDPGLGLRLIYFSYDVKMKEKGDIPEGYSVSREKKERFSLILESASTNQTSMYLCASSLWGGGKRTDTQYFGPGTRLTVL.